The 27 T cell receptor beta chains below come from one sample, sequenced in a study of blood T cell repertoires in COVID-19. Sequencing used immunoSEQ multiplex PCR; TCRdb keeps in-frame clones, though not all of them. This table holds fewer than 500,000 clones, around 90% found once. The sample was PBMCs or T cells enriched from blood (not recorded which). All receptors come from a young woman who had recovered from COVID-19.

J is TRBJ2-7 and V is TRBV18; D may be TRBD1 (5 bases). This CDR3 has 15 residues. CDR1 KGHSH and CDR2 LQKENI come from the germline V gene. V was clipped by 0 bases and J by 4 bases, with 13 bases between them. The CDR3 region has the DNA TGTGCCAGCTCACCACCCACAGGTGAACGGTACGAGCAGTACTTC. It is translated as CASSPPTGERYEQYF.

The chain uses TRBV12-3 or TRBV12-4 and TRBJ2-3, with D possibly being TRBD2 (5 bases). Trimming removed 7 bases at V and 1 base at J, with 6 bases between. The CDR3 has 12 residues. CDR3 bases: TGTGCCAGCATGAGGGGCACAGATACGCAGTATTTT. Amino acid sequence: CASMRGTDTQYF.

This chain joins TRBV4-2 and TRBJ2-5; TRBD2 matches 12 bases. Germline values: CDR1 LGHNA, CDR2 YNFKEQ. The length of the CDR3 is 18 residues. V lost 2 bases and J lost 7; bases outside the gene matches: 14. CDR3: CASSQTRELAGGGGTQYF. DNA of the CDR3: TGTGCCAGCAGCCAAACCAGGGAACTAGCGGGGGGAGGTGGGACCCAGTACTTC.

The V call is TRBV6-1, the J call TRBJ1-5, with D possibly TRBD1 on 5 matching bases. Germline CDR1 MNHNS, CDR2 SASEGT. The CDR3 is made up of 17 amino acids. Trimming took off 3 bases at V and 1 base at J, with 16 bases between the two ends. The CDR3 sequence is CASSDYWGRASNQPQHF. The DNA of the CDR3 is TGTGCCAGCAGTGATTATTGGGGGAGGGCCAGCAATCAGCCCCAGCATTTT.

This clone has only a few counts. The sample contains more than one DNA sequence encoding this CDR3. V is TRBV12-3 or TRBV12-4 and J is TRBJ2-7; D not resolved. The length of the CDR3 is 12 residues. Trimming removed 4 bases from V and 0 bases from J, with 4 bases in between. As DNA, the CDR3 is TGTGCCAGCAGTTCCGGCTCCTACGAGCAGTACTTC. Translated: CASSSGSYEQYF.

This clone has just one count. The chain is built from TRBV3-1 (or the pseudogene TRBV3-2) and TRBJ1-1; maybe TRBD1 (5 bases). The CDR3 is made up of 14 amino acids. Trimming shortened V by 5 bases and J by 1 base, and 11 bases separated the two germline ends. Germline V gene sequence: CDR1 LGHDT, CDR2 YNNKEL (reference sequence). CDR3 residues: CASSAGLTNTEAFF. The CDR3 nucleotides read TGTGCCAGCAGCGCGGGACTCACGAACACTGAAGCTTTCTTT.

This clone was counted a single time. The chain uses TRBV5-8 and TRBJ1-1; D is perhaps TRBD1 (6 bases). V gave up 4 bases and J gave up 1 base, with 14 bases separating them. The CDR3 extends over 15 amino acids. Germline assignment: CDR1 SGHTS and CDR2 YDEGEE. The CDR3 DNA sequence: TGTGCCAGCAGCCTGGGGGCAGGGGCGAACACTGAAGCTTTCTTT. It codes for CASSLGAGANTEAFF.

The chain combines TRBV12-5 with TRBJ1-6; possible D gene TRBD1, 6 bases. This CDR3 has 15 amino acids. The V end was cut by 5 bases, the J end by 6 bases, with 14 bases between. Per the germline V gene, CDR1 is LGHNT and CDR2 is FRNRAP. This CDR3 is CASGPPTGVNSPLHF. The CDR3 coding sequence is TGTGCTAGTGGTCCCCCGACAGGAGTTAATTCACCCCTCCACTTT.

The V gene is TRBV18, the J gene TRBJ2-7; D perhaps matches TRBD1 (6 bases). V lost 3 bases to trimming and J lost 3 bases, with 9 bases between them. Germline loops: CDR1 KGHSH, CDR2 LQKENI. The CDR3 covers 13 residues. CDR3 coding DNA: TGTGCCAGCTCACCGGGACAAAACTACGAGCAGTACTTC. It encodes CASSPGQNYEQYF.

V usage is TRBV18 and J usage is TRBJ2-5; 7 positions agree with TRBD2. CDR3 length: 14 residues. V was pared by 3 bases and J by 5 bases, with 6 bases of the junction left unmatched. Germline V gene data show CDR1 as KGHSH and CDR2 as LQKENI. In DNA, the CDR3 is TGTGCCAGCTCACCCCTCCCCGGGAGGGAGACCCAGTACTTC. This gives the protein CASSPLPGRETQYF.

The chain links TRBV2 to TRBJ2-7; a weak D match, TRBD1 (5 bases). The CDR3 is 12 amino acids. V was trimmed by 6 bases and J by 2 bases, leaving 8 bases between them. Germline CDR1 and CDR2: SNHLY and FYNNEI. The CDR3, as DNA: TGTGCCAGCAGCCAGGGAACCTACGAGCAGTACTTC. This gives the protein CASSQGTYEQYF.

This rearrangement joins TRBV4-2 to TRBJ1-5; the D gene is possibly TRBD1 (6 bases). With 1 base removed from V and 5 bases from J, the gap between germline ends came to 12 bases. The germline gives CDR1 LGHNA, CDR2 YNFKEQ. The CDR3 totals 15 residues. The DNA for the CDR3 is TGTGCCAGCAGCCAAGTATCGGGGGGCGATCAGCCCCAGCATTTT. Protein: CASSQVSGGDQPQHF.

The CDR3 DNA reads as TGTGCCAGCAGTGATCGTTTGGAGCAGCCCCAGCATTTT. Translation gives CASSDRLEQPQHF. The V gene is TRBV2, the J gene TRBJ1-5, with unresolved D. Germline V gives CDR1 SNHLY, CDR2 FYNNEI. The germline V and J ends were trimmed by 3 bases and 7 bases, with 10 bases remaining between them. The length of the CDR3 is 13 residues.

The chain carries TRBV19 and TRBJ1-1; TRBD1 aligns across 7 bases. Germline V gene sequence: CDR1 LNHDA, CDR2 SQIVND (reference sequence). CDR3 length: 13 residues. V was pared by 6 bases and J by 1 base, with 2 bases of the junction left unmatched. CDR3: CASSDRANTEAFF. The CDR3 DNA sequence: TGTGCCAGTAGCGACAGGGCGAACACTGAAGCTTTCTTT.

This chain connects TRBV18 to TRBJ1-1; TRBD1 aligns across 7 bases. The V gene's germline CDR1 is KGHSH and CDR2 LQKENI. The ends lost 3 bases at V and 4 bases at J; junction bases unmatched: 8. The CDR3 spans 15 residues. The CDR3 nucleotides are TGTGCCAGCTCACCTCGTTCAGGGGGGACCACTGAAGCTTTCTTT. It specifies CASSPRSGGTTEAFF.

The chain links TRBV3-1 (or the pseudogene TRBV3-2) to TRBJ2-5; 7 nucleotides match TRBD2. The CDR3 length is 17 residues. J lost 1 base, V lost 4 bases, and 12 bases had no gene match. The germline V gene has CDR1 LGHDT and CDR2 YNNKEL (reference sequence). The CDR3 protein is CASSPGTKRGFQETQYF. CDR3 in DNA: TGTGCCAGCAGCCCGGGGACTAAAAGGGGATTCCAAGAGACCCAGTACTTC.

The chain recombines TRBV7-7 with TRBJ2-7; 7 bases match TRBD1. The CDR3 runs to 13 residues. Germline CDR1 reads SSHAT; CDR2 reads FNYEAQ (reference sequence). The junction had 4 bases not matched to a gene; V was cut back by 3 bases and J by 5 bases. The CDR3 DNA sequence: TGTGCCAGCAGCTTCAGACAGGGCCACGAGCAGTACTTC. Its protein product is CASSFRQGHEQYF.

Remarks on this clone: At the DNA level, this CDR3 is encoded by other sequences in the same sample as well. The CDR3 DNA is TGTGCCAGTAGTATCGCCAGGGCCACTGAAGCTTTCTTT. It encodes CASSIARATEAFF. This chain links TRBV19 with TRBJ1-1; D is possibly TRBD1 (5 bases). The CDR3 is 13 amino acids. Trimming pared 3 bases from V and 4 bases from J, leaving 9 bases between. CDR1 LNHDA and CDR2 SQIVND come from the germline V gene (reference sequence).

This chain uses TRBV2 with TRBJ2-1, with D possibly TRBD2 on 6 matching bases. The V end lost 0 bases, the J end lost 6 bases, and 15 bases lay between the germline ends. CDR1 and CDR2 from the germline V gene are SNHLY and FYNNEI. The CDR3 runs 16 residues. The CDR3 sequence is CASSEAGGSPFNEQFF. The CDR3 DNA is TGTGCCAGCAGTGAAGCGGGGGGTTCCCCTTTCAATGAGCAGTTCTTC.

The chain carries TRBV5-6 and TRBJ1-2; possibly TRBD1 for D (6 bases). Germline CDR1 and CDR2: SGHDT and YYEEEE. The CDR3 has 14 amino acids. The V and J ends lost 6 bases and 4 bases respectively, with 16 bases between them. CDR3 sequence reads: CASNPQWDTYGYTF. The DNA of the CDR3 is TGTGCCAGCAACCCCCAGTGGGACACCTATGGCTACACCTTC.

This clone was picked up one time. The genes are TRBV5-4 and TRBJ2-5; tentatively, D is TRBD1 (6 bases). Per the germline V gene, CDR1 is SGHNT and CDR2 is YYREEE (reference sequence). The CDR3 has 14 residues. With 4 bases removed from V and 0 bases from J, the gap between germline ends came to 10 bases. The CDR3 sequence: CASSPTGNQETQYF. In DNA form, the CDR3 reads TGTGCCAGCAGCCCCACAGGGAACCAAGAGACCCAGTACTTC.

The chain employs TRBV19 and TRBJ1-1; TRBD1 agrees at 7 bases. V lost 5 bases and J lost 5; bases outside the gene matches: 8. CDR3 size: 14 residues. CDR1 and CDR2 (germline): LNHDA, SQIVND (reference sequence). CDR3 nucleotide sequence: TGTGCCAGTAGTGACGGACAGGAAAGGACTGAAGCTTTCTTT. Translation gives CASSDGQERTEAFF.

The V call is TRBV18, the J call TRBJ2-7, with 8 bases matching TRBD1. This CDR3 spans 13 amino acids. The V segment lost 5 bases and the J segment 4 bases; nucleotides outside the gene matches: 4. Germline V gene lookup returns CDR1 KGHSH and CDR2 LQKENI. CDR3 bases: TGTGCCAGCTCAACCCAGGGGGCGTACGAGCAGTACTTC. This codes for CASSTQGAYEQYF.

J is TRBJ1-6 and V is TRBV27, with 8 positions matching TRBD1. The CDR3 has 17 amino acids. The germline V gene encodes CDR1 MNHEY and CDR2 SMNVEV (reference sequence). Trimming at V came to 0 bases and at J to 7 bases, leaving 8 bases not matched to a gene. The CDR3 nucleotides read TGTGCCAGCAGTTTATCGCCCCCCAGGGGGCGGAATTCACCCCTCCACTTT. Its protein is CASSLSPPRGRNSPLHF.

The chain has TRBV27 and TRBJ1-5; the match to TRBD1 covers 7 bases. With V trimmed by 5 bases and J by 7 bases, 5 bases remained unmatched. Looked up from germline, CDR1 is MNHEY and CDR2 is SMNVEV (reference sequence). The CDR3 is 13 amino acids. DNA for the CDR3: TGTGCCAGCAGTCACGACAGGGCCCAGCCCCAGCATTTT. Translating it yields CASSHDRAQPQHF.

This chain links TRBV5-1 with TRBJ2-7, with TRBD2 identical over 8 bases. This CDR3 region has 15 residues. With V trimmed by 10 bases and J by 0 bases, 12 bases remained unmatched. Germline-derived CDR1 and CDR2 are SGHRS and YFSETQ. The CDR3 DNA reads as TGCGCCTCTACCGTAGCAGCGGGGGCCTCCTACGAGCAGTACTTC. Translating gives CASTVAAGASYEQYF.

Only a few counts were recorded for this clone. The CDR3 DNA is TGTGCCAGCTCGAGGGAGAAAGGGGGCCAAGATGGCTACACCTTC. Its translation: CASSREKGGQDGYTF. The chain joins TRBV18 to TRBJ1-2; 7 nucleotides align to TRBD1. This CDR3 spans 15 amino acids. V lost 6 bases and J lost 6; bases outside the gene matches: 13. In germline, CDR1 is KGHSH, CDR2 LQKENI.